The entry that follows covers one T cell receptor beta chain sequence. This table comes from immunoSEQ multiplex PCR, and its TCRdb copy is limited to in-frame clones, with some not included. This sample carries 26,000 or so clones, around 91% of them seen once, and the ten largest clones take 9.5% to 15%. The entry originates in a study of control samples from healthy donors and cancer patients. The CDR3 extends over 11 amino acids. Sequenced material: PBMCs. This TCR derives from a man over 45 with lung cancer. The chain combines TRBV21-1 with TRBJ2-7. TRBV21-1 is noted as a pseudogene. The CDR3 DNA sequence: TGTGCCAGCAGCGCAACCTACGAGCAGTACTTC. Residues: CASSATYEQYF.